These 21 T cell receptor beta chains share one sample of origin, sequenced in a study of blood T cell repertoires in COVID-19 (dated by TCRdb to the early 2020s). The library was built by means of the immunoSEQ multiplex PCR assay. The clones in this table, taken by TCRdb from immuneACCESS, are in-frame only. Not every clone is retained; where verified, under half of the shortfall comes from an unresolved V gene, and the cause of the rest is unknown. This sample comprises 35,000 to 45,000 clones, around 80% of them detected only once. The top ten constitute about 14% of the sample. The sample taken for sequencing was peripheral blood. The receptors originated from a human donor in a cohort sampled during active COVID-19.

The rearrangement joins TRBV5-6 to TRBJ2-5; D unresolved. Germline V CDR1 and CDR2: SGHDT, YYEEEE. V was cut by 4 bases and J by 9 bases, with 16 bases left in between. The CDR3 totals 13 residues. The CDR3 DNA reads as TGTGCCAGCAGCCTACTCCCTACAGTGGCCCAGTACTTC. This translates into CASSLLPTVAQYF.

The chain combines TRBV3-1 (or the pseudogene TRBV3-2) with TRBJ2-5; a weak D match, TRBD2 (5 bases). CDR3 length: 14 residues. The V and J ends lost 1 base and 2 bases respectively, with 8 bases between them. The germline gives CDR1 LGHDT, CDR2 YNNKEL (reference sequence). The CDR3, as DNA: TGTGCCAGCAGCCAAGGCAGGACTCAAGAGACCCAGTACTTC. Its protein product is CASSQGRTQETQYF.

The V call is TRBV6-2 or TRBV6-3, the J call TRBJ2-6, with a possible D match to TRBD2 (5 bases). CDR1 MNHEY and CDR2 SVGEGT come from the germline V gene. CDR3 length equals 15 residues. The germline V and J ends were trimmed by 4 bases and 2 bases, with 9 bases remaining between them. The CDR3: CASSWLEAGANVLTF. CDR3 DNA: TGTGCCAGCAGTTGGTTGGAGGCTGGGGCCAACGTCCTGACTTTC.

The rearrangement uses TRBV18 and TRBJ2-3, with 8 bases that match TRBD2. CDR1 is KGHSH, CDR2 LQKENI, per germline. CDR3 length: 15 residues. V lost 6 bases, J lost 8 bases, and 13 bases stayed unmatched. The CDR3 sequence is CASSPTSVATGTQYF. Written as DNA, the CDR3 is TGTGCCAGCTCCCCGACTAGCGTTGCGACGGGTACGCAGTATTTT.

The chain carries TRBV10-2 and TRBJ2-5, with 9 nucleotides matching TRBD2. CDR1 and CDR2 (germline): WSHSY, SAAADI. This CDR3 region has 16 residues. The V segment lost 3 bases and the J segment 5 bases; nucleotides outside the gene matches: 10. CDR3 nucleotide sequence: TGCGCCAGCAGTGATACGGCGGGAGGGTTGGACGAGACCCAGTACTTC. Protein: CASSDTAGGLDETQYF.

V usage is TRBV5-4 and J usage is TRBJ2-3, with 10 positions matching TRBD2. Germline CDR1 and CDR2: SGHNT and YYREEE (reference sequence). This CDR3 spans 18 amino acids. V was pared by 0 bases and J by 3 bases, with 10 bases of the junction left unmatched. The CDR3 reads CASSLDPFASGRTDTQYF. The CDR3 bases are TGTGCCAGCAGCTTGGACCCCTTCGCTAGCGGGAGAACAGATACGCAGTATTTT.

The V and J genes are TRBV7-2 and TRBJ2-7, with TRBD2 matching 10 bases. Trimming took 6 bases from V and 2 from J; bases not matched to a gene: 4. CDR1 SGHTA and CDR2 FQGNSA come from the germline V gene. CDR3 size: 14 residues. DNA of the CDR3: TGTGCCAGCAGGGAGCGGGAGGGCCCCTACGAGCAGTACTTC. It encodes CASREREGPYEQYF.

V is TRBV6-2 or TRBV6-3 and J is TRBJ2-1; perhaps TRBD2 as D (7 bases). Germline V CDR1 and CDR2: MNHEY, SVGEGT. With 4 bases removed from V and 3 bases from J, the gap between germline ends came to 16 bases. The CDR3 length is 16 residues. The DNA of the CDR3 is TGTGCCAGCAGTTCCCCGCGAGGGGGGGACTACAATGAGCAGTTCTTC. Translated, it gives CASSSPRGGDYNEQFF.

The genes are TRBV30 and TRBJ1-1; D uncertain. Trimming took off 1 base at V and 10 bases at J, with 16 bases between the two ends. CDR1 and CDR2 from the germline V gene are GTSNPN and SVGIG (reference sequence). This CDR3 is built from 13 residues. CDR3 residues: CAWSGGTGAGAFF. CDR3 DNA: TGTGCCTGGAGTGGCGGAACTGGAGCTGGAGCTTTCTTT.

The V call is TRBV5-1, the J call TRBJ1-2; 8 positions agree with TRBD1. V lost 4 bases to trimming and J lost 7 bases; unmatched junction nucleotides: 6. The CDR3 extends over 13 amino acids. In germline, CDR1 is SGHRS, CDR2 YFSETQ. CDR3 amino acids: CASSLDRVGGYTF. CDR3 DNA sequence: TGCGCCAGCAGCCTGGACAGGGTGGGTGGCTACACCTTC.

CDR3 coding DNA: TGCGCCAGCAGAGGACAGTTACAAGAGACCCAGTACTTC. Translated: CASRGQLQETQYF. This chain connects TRBV5-1 to TRBJ2-5, with D maybe TRBD1 (6 bases). Germline V gene sequence: CDR1 SGHRS, CDR2 YFSETQ. Trimming stripped 5 bases from V and 2 bases from J, with 10 bases between. CDR3 length: 13 residues.

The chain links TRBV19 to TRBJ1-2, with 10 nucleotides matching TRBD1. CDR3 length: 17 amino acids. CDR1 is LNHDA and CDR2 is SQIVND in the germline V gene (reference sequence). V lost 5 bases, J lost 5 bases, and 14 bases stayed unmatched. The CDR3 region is CASSVGQGFNVRYGYTF. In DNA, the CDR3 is TGTGCCAGTAGTGTGGGACAGGGGTTTAACGTAAGATATGGCTACACCTTC.

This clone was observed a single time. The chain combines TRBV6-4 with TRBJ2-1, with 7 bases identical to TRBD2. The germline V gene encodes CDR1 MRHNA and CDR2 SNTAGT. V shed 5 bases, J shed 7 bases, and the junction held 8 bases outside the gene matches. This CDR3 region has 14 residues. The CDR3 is CASSRDPSGNEQFF. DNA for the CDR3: TGTGCCAGCAGTAGAGATCCTAGCGGAAATGAGCAGTTCTTC.

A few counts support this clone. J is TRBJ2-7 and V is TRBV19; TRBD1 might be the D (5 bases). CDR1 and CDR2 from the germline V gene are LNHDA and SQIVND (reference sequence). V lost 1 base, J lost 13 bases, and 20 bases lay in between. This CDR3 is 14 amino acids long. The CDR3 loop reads CASSIAHGAGLAYF. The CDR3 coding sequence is TGTGCCAGTAGTATAGCCCATGGGGCAGGCCTGGCTTACTTC. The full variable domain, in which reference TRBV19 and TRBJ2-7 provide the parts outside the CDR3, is DGGITQSPKYLFRKEGQNVTLSCEQNLNHDAMYWYRQDPGQGLRLIYYSQIVNDFQKGDIAEGYSVSREKKESFPLTVTSAQKNPTAFYLCASSIAHGAGLAYFGPGTRLTVT.

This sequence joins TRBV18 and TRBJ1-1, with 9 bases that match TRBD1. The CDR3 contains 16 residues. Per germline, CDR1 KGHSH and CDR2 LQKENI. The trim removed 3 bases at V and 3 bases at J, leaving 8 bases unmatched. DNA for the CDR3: TGTGCCAGCTCACCGCTCACAGGGGGCGCGTACACTGAAGCTTTCTTT. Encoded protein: CASSPLTGGAYTEAFF.

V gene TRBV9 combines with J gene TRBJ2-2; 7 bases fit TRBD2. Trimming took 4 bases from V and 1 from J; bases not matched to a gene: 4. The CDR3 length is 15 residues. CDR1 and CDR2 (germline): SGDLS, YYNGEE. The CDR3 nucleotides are TGTGCCAGCAGCCTGGGGGGGAGGAACACCGGGGAGCTGTTTTTT. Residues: CASSLGGRNTGELFF. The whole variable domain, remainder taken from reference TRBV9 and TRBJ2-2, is DSGVTQTPKHLITATGQRVTLRCSPRSGDLSVYWYQQSLDQGLQFLIQYYNGEERAKGNILERFSAQQFPDLHSELNLSSLELGDSALYFCASSLGGRNTGELFFGEGSRLTVL.

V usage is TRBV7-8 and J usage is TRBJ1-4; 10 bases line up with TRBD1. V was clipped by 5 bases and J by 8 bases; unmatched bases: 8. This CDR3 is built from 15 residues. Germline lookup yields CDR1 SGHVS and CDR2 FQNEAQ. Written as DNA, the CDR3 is TGTGCCAGCAGCAGGGGGACAGGGGTAGGGGAAAAACTGTTTTTT. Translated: CASSRGTGVGEKLFF.

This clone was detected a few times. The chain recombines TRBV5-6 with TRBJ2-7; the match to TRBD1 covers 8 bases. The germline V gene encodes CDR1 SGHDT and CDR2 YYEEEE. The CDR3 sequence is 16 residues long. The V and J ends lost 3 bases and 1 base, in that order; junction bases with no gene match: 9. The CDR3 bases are TGTGCCAGCAGCTACGACAGGGGATTAGGGTCCTACGAGCAGTACTTC. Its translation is CASSYDRGLGSYEQYF.

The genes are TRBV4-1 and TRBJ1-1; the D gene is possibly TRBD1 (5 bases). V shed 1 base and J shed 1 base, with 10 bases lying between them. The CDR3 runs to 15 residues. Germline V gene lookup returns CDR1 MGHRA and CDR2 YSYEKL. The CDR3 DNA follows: TGCGCCAGCAGCCAAGGAAACAGGCGGAACACTGAAGCTTTCTTT. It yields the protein CASSQGNRRNTEAFF.

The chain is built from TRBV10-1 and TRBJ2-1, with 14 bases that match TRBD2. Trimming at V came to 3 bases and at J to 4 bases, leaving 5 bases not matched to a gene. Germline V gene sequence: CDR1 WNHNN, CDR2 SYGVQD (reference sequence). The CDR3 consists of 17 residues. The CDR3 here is CASSDFGTSGGYNEQFF. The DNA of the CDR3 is TGCGCCAGCAGTGACTTCGGGACTAGCGGGGGTTACAATGAGCAGTTCTTC.

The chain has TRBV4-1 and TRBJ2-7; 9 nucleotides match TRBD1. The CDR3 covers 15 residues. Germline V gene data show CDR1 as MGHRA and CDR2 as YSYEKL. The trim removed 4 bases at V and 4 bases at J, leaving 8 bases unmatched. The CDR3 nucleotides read TGCGCCAGCAGCCGCATGACAGGGGGTATATACGAGCAGTACTTC. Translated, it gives CASSRMTGGIYEQYF.